The next 14 T cell receptor beta chains were all read from a single sample in a study of blood T cell dynamics during melanoma immunotherapy. Sequencing was performed with immunoSEQ multiplex PCR; in TCRdb, only in-frame clones are kept and a portion is missing. Of 8,000 to 13,000 clones listed, roughly nine tenths were seen once; the top ten hold 9.8%. As for time point: pre-treatment baseline. Sample: blood, taken from a patient treated with checkpoint blockade. These receptors came from a human donor with melanoma.

The rearrangement uses TRBV10-3 and TRBJ1-5; no clear D. This CDR3 is built from 16 residues. Germline CDR1 and CDR2: ENHRY and SYGVKD. V lost 3 bases, J lost 1 base, and 13 bases lay in between. The CDR3 loop reads CAISDATGGSNQPQHF. The DNA of the CDR3 is TGTGCCATCAGTGACGCGACTGGAGGAAGCAATCAGCCCCAGCATTTT.

V gene TRBV7-8 combines with J gene TRBJ2-7; 10 bases are a match to TRBD2. The CDR3 runs to 15 residues. The trim removed 5 bases at V and 0 bases at J, leaving 4 bases unmatched. CDR1 is SGHVS and CDR2 is FQNEAQ in the germline V gene. The CDR3 sequence: CASSLGLADSYEQYF. In DNA form, the CDR3 reads TGTGCCAGCAGCCTTGGACTAGCGGACTCCTACGAGCAGTACTTC.

The J gene is TRBJ2-3, the V gene TRBV5-1; D possibly corresponds to TRBD1 (6 bases). CDR1 and CDR2 from the germline V gene are SGHRS and YFSETQ. This CDR3 region has 14 residues. V lost 4 bases and J 2 bases, leaving 11 bases between the germline ends. The CDR3 here is CASSIYRVTDTQYF. CDR3 coding DNA: TGCGCCAGCAGCATTTACAGGGTCACAGATACGCAGTATTTT.

The rearrangement joins TRBV5-4 to TRBJ2-3, with 11 bases matching TRBD1. Per the germline V gene, CDR1 is SGHNT and CDR2 is YYREEE (reference sequence). The CDR3 covers 15 residues. Trimming took 4 bases from V and 4 from J; bases not matched to a gene: 5. CDR3 DNA: TGTGCCAGCAGCAAAGGACAGGGGGCATCAGATACGCAGTATTTT. Amino acids: CASSKGQGASDTQYF.

This chain joins TRBV7-6 and TRBJ1-6; perhaps TRBD1 as D (6 bases). The germline gives CDR1 SGHVS, CDR2 FNYEAQ. The ends were cut back, 1 base at V and 6 bases at J, with 10 bases in the middle. This CDR3 region has 15 residues. CDR3 loop: CASSLDGRGNSPLHF. The CDR3 DNA follows: TGTGCCAGCAGCTTAGATGGCAGGGGTAATTCACCCCTCCACTTT.

This chain joins TRBV27 and TRBJ1-1; the D is unclear. Trimming cost V 9 bases and J 2 bases, with 13 bases left between them. The CDR3 sequence is 13 residues long. Germline lookup yields CDR1 MNHEY and CDR2 SMNVEV (reference sequence). The CDR3 is CASLGRTNTEAFF. The CDR3 DNA follows: TGTGCCAGTCTCGGACGGACCAACACTGAAGCTTTCTTT.

This sequence joins TRBV10-3 and TRBJ1-3; a possible D gene is TRBD1 (6 bases). CDR1 and CDR2 (germline): ENHRY, SYGVKD. V was shortened by 4 bases and J by 2 bases, with 12 bases between the two germline ends. The CDR3 runs to 15 residues. CDR3 nucleotide sequence: TGTGCCATCAGTGGGGGGGCGGGGACTGGAAACACCATATATTTT. It specifies CAISGGAGTGNTIYF.

This sequence joins TRBV4-1 and TRBJ1-2, with D possibly TRBD1 on 6 matching bases. The V gene lost 2 bases and the J gene lost 8 bases, with 18 bases spanning the gap. The CDR3 is 15 residues long. The germline gives CDR1 MGHRA, CDR2 YSYEKL. For the CDR3, the DNA is TGCGCCAGCAGCCAATACTCCGGGACACCTGGGGGCTACACCTTC. Its protein is CASSQYSGTPGGYTF.

The chain carries TRBV28 and TRBJ1-4; D not certain. V lost 4 bases to trimming and J lost 0 bases, with 9 bases between them. Looked up from germline, CDR1 is MDHEN and CDR2 is SYDVKM. CDR3 length: 15 amino acids. This CDR3 reads CASSYPGATNEKLFF. The CDR3 DNA reads TGTGCCAGCAGTTACCCAGGTGCAACTAATGAAAAACTGTTTTTT. Full variable domain (rest looked up from reference TRBV28 and TRBJ1-4): DVKVTQSSRYLVKRTGEKVFLECVQDMDHENMFWYRQDPGLGLRLIYFSYDVKMKEKGDIPEGYSVSREKKERFSLILESASTNQTSMYLCASSYPGATNEKLFFGSGTQLSVL.

The chain uses TRBV5-4 and TRBJ2-1, with 11 positions matching TRBD2. The CDR3 totals 16 residues. CDR1 and CDR2 (germline): SGHNT, YYREEE (reference sequence). J gave up 2 bases and V 4 bases, and 5 bases lay outside the gene matches. CDR3 amino acids: CASSRGTSGTYNEQFF. DNA of the CDR3: TGTGCCAGCAGCCGCGGGACTAGCGGTACCTACAATGAGCAGTTCTTC.

The chain combines TRBV5-1 with TRBJ2-3; TRBD1 aligns across 9 bases. The CDR3 length is 15 residues. Looked up from germline, CDR1 is SGHRS and CDR2 is YFSETQ. V was pared by 2 bases and J by 5 bases, with 6 bases of the junction left unmatched. This CDR3 is CASSFGQGRKDTQYF. The CDR3 DNA is TGCGCCAGCAGCTTCGGACAGGGGCGTAAAGATACGCAGTATTTT.

The V and J genes are TRBV21-1 and TRBJ2-7. TRBV21-1 is a documented pseudogene. The length of the CDR3 is 18 residues. The CDR3 is CASSMPLCRDQSSYEQYF. DNA for the CDR3: TGTGCCAGCAGCATGCCCCTTTGCCGGGACCAGAGCTCCTACGAGCAGTACTTC.

This clone was seen a handful of times. This chain connects TRBV7-9 to TRBJ1-2; a weak D match, TRBD1 (5 bases). Germline V gives CDR1 SEHNR, CDR2 FQNEAQ (reference sequence). CDR3 size: 13 residues. V was clipped by 5 bases and J by 8 bases, with 15 bases between them. CDR3 nucleotides: TGTGCCAGCAGCAACCTTGACAGCGGCGGCTACACCTTC. Amino acids: CASSNLDSGGYTF.

This rearrangement joins TRBV5-6 to TRBJ1-5; no reliable D call. This CDR3 is built from 15 residues. Germline V CDR1 and CDR2: SGHDT, YYEEEE. V was clipped by 5 bases and J by 3 bases, with 15 bases between them. CDR3: CASSVRSIINQPQHF. The CDR3 region has the DNA TGTGCCAGCAGTGTGAGAAGCATTATCAATCAGCCCCAGCATTTT.